A selection of T cell receptor beta chains follows, all from one sample in a study of PD-1 blockade in classical Hodgkin lymphoma. Sequenced by immunoSEQ multiplex PCR; TCRdb stores in-frame clones only, minus some. This sample has roughly 42,000 clones; around two thirds occur once, and the top ten carry about 2.7%. Sequences were derived from peripheral blood mononuclear cells (PBMCs), sampled before the fourth cycle of nivolumab. Source of these receptors: a human donor with classical Hodgkin lymphoma. Both conserved end residues are part of each CDR3. The order of the fields is clone size, J gene, V gene, D gene, CDR3 DNA, CDR3 protein. A D gene is named only where the DNA matches it firmly. Only some rows state a clone size, as once, few, many or a class for expanded clones.

- | TRBJ2-3 | TRBV7-9 | TRBD2 | TGTGCCAGCAGCTTAGGAGTAGGCGGGGGGCCGACAGATACGCAGTATTTT | CASSLGVGGGPTDTQYF
- | TRBJ2-2 | TRBV14 | - | TGTGCCAGCAGCCGAGAACTGGGGGACATATACACCGGGGAGCTGTTTTTT | CASSRELGDIYTGELFF
few | TRBJ2-2 | TRBV2 | - | TGTGCCAGCAGAATGGACAGCCTGAACACCGGGGAGCTGTTTTTT | CASRMDSLNTGELFF
- | TRBJ2-2 | TRBV4-2 | TRBD2 | TGTGCCAGCAGCCAAGAGCGGGGGGGCCCCGGGGAGCTGTTTTTT | CASSQERGGPGELFF
- | TRBJ1-1 | TRBV5-6 | - | TGTGCCAGCAGCTTGGTTCGGACTGAAGCTTTCTTT | CASSLVRTEAFF
- | TRBJ1-1 | TRBV7-8 | - | TGTGCCAGCAGCTCGCATCAGGGGCCAGCTTTCTTT | CASSSHQGPAFF
- | TRBJ2-5 | TRBV10-3 | TRBD1 | TGTGCCTCGGGACAGCAAGAGACCCAGTACTTC | CASGQQETQYF
- | TRBJ1-1 | TRBV18 | TRBD1 | TGTGCCAGCTCTACACAGGGGGCAGGGGTCACTGAAGCTTTCTTT | CASSTQGAGVTEAFF
- | TRBJ2-5 | TRBV7-7 | - | TGTGCTAGCAGCTTAGCGACCAGGGGAGAGACCCAGTACTTC | CASSLATRGETQYF
once | TRBJ1-1 | TRBV6-5 | - | TGTGCCTCACGGCGGGGGCTTGGGGCTGAAGCTTTCTTT | CASRRGLGAEAFF
- | TRBJ2-7 | TRBV10-3 | - | TGTGCCATCAGTGTTTCCCCCTACGAGCAGTACTTC | CAISVSPYEQYF
- | TRBJ2-1 | TRBV6-5 | TRBD1 | TGTGCCAGCAGCCAGGGGGTTAGCTCCTACAATGAGCAGTTCTTC | CASSQGVSSYNEQFF
- | TRBJ2-5 | TRBV19 | TRBD2 | TGTGCCAGTAGTCCCCGGTCTAGCGGCCAAGAGACCCAGTACTTC | CASSPRSSGQETQYF
- | TRBJ2-3 | TRBV7-6 | - | TGTGCCAGCAGCTTAGTATTTCGGGGTACTGTTTTAGATACGCAGTATTTT | CASSLVFRGTVLDTQYF
once | TRBJ2-2 | TRBV7-2 | TRBD1 | TGTGCCAGCAGCTTTAAACAGGGGTGGGACACCGGGGAGCTGTTTTTT | CASSFKQGWDTGELFF
- | TRBJ2-7 | TRBV28 | TRBD1 | TGTGCCAGCAGTGAACAGGGGACCCTCTACGAGCAGTACTTC | CASSEQGTLYEQYF
few | TRBJ1-2 | TRBV30 | - | TGTGCCTGGGTCCCTCAGGGCTATGGCTACACCTTC | CAWVPQGYGYTF
few | TRBJ2-3 | TRBV7-9 | TRBD1 | TGTGCCAGCAGCCCAGCCGGGACAGGGTACACAGATACGCAGTATTTT | CASSPAGTGYTDTQYF
- | TRBJ2-7 | TRBV7-3 | - | TGTGCCAGCAGCTCCCACGGCCCCAGGGGCGAGCAGTACTTC | CASSSHGPRGEQYF
- | TRBJ2-1 | TRBV6-1 | - | TGTGCCAGCAGTGAACAGGGAACCTACAATGAGCAGTTCTTC | CASSEQGTYNEQFF
- | TRBJ2-1 | TRBV11-2 | TRBD1 | TGTGCCAGCGCCCCTCGGACAGGATACAATGAGCAGTTCTTC | CASAPRTGYNEQFF
- | TRBJ1-1 | TRBV5-1 | - | TGCGCCAGCAGCTTGGAAGGGAACACTGAAGCTTTCTTT | CASSLEGNTEAFF
- | TRBJ2-3 | TRBV4-3 | TRBD1 | TGCGCCAGCAGCCAAGATACGGGTAGGGCAGGGGGAACAGATACGCAGTATTTT | CASSQDTGRAGGTDTQYF
- | TRBJ1-1 | TRBV4-3 | - | TGCGCCAGCAGCCCCGCTGGGGGGCAGAACACTGAAGCTTTCTTT | CASSPAGGQNTEAFF
- | TRBJ2-1 | TRBV7-8 | TRBD2 | TGTGCCAGCAGCTTAGCGGGGCGGGGGGTCCACTACAATGAGCAGTTCTTC | CASSLAGRGVHYNEQFF
- | TRBJ1-6 | TRBV6-5 | - | TGTGCCAGCAGGGGCAGTAATTCACCCCTCCACTTT | CASRGSNSPLHF
- | TRBJ2-7 | TRBV6-6 | TRBD2 | TGTGCCAGTACCAAAGGGACTAGCTCCTACGAGCAGTACTTC | CASTKGTSSYEQYF
- | TRBJ1-2 | TRBV7-6 | TRBD1 | TGTGCCAGCAGCCGACAGGGACCCTATGGCTACACCTTC | CASSRQGPYGYTF
once | TRBJ2-7 | TRBV27 | - | TGTGCCAGCAGTTTGGATCTAGCCAGCTCCTACGAGCAGTACTTC | CASSLDLASSYEQYF
- | TRBJ2-7 | TRBV28 | - | TGTGCCAGCAGATACAGGGAGGCCCACGAGCAGTACTTC | CASRYREAHEQYF